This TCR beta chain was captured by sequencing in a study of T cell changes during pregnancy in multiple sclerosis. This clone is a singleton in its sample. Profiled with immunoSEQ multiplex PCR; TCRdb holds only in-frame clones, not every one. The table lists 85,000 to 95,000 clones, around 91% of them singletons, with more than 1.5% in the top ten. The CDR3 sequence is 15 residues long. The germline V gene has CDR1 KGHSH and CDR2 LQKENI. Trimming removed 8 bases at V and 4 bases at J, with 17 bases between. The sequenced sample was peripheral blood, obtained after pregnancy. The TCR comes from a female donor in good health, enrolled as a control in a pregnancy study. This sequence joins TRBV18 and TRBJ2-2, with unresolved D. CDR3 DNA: TGTGCCAGCACAATAGCTGGTCGTGGCACCGGGGAGCTGTTTTTT. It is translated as CASTIAGRGTGELFF.